Presented here are 7 T cell receptor beta chains from one specimen sequenced in a study of a mutant IDH1 vaccine in newly diagnosed glioma. TCRdb keeps only in-frame clones here, not all; method: immunoSEQ multiplex PCR. There are about 66,000 clones in the sample; roughly 71% occur only once, and roughly 5% lies in the top ten. Sample time point: week 35, safety follow-up. Doses consisted of 300 ug of mutant IDH1 20-mer peptide each, paired with topical imiquimod. Their antigens are not known. The specimen comprised PBMCs, sampled from a glioma patient whose treatment included an IDH1 peptide vaccine. These receptors came from a man aged 45-60 years with glioma.

This clone has a handful of counts. The chain uses TRBV7-3 and TRBJ1-1, with D possibly TRBD1 on 5 matching bases. The V end lost 3 bases, the J end lost 3 bases, and 14 bases lay between the germline ends. This CDR3 comprises 15 residues. The germline CDR1 and CDR2 sequences are SGHTA and FQGTGA. The chain's CDR3 is CASSLGGMWDTEAFF. For the CDR3, the DNA is TGTGCCAGCAGCTTGGGGGGGATGTGGGACACTGAAGCTTTCTTT.

The chain carries TRBV7-2 and TRBJ1-2; no reliable D call. The CDR3 totals 14 residues. Germline values: CDR1 SGHTA, CDR2 FQGNSA. V was trimmed by 1 base and J by 9 bases, leaving 15 bases between them. As DNA, the CDR3 is TGTGCCAGCAGCTTAGACGTCAGCCTGAAAAGCTACACCTTC. Translating it yields CASSLDVSLKSYTF. Variable domain in full (rest from reference TRBV7-2 and TRBJ1-2): GAGVSQSPSNKVTEKGKDVELRCDPISGHTALYWYRQSLGQGLEFLIYFQGNSAPDKSGLPSDRFSAERTGGSVSTLTIQRTQQEDSAVYLCASSLDVSLKSYTFGSGTRLTVV.

The rearrangement joins TRBV27 to TRBJ1-2; D gene uncertain. This CDR3 has 12 residues. V dropped 8 bases and J dropped 7 bases, with 14 bases sitting between them. The V gene's germline CDR1 is MNHEY and CDR2 SMNVEV (reference sequence). This CDR3 is CASLGSGGGYTF. CDR3 nucleotide sequence: TGTGCCAGCCTTGGGTCTGGCGGTGGCTACACCTTC.

The CDR3, as DNA: TGCGCCAGCAGCCAAGACGGCGGGGGAGAGACCCAGTACTTC. Its protein is CASSQDGGGETQYF. J is TRBJ2-5 and V is TRBV4-3; 7 bases match TRBD2. Trimming cost V 0 bases and J 4 bases; bases outside gene matches: 2. The CDR3 loop spans 14 amino acids. The germline gives CDR1 LGHNA, CDR2 YSLEER.

The V and J genes are TRBV13 and TRBJ1-1, with D possibly TRBD1 on 6 matching bases. The CDR3 has 14 amino acids. Trimming pared 4 bases from V and 4 bases from J, leaving 13 bases between. In germline, CDR1 is PRHDT, CDR2 FYEKMQ (reference sequence). CDR3 amino acids: CASSSTGPSTEAFF. The CDR3 coding sequence is TGTGCCAGCAGCTCAACAGGGCCCAGCACTGAAGCTTTCTTT. Full variable domain (missing parts from reference TRBV13 and TRBJ1-1): AAGVIQSPRHLIKEKRETATLKCYPIPRHDTVYWYQQGPGQDPQFLISFYEKMQSDKGSIPDRFSAQQFSDYHSELNMSSLELGDSALYFCASSSTGPSTEAFFGQGTRLTVV.

This rearrangement joins TRBV5-4 to TRBJ1-2, with TRBD1 matching 7 bases. The V and J ends lost 4 bases and 4 bases, in that order; junction bases with no gene match: 4. The germline V gene encodes CDR1 SGHNT and CDR2 YYREEE (reference sequence). CDR3 length: 13 residues. In nucleotides, the CDR3 is TGTGCCAGCAGCCTGGGACAGCCCTATGGCTACACCTTC. This sequence encodes CASSLGQPYGYTF.

The rearrangement links TRBV5-1 to TRBJ2-7; D unclear. The CDR3 length is 14 residues. The germline V gene encodes CDR1 SGHRS and CDR2 YFSETQ. The ends were cut back, 4 bases at V and 3 bases at J, with 14 bases in the middle. The CDR3 sequence: CASSPPARNYEQYF. CDR3 bases: TGCGCCAGCAGCCCCCCGGCGCGTAACTACGAGCAGTACTTC. The full variable domain, in which reference TRBV5-1 and TRBJ2-7 provide the parts outside the CDR3, is KAGVTQTPRYLIKTRGQQVTLSCSPISGHRSVSWYQQTPGQGLQFLFEYFSETQRNKGNFPGRFSGRQFSNSRSEMNVSTLELGDSALYLCASSPPARNYEQYFGPGTRLTVT.